This TCR beta chain was found in a study of long-term antiretroviral therapy in people with HIV. Study-wide results and limits: Collection of the blood took place between 2004 and 2017. The ART regimens in use then may have been less effective than current ones.

This clone has only one observation. Its antigen remains unidentified. Germline CDR1 is SGHDT and CDR2 is YYEEEE. This CDR3 is 14 amino acids long. The V end lost 1 base, the J end lost 0 bases, and 5 bases lay between the germline ends. Roughly 0.9-10 million cryopreserved PBMC were held in samples before DNA extraction. An immunoSEQ assay, version v3.0, was performed at survey level. Assay used: immunoSEQ multiplex PCR; TCRdb lists only in-frame clones, some missing. The profile shows 15,000 to 20,000 clones, more than 80% of them singletons. The sample was unsorted PBMCs, taken 0.3 years after starting antiretroviral therapy. This clonotype originated in a man between 18 and 29 years old with HIV. V and J are TRBV5-6 and TRBJ1-3, with D uncertain. The CDR3 DNA follows: TGTGCCAGCAGCTTGATTAGCTCTGGAAACACCATATATTTT. Residues: CASSLISSGNTIYF.